Given below is one T cell receptor (beta chain) in context. The CDR3 covers 14 residues. The J segment lost 7 bases and the V segment lost 5 bases, leaving 9 bases of the junction unmatched. Per the germline V gene, CDR1 is MNHEY and CDR2 is SVGEGT. The data are from a study of blood T cell repertoires in COVID-19. On the study more broadly: Spain, Italy and the United States supplied samples that represented acute and convalescent COVID-19. Nucleic acid was either cDNA or gDNA, and it came from T cells, B-cell-depleted T cells, or PBMCs.

Under the authors' procedure: Using reference gene primer amplification, nucleated cell counts were estimated. TCRdb's copy holds only in-frame clones and misses some; the assay was immunoSEQ multiplex PCR. V and J calls plus clone size are reproduced from that table; the DNA served to infer D and trimming. The sample includes roughly 37,000 clones, 85% of them seen just once. Sequenced input: peripheral blood. The genes are TRBV6-2 or TRBV6-3 and TRBJ2-3; the match to TRBD2 covers 7 bases. The receptor was derived from a human donor in a cohort sampled during active COVID-19. CDR3 nucleotide sequence: TGTGCCAGCAGTGGCAGGGCCGGGGGGAATACGCAGTATTTT. It encodes CASSGRAGGNTQYF.